The 23 T cell receptor beta chains below were found in one sample sequenced in a study of T cell responses to AZD1222 COVID-19 vaccine. The assay was immunoSEQ multiplex PCR, and TCRdb's table has in-frame clones only and misses some. The top ten hold about 4.1% of the sample, which has 140,000 to 150,000 clones, approximately 90% seen once. The source was peripheral blood, collected 28 days after the second AZD1222 dose. The receptors come from an adult who received the AZD1222 COVID-19 vaccine.

The chain links TRBV9 to TRBJ1-1; unclear D gene. Trimming took off 2 bases at V and 5 bases at J, with 10 bases between the two ends. This CDR3 has 13 amino acids. Germline loops: CDR1 SGDLS, CDR2 YYNGEE. The CDR3 loop reads CASSVSVRTEAFF. DNA for the CDR3: TGTGCCAGCAGCGTTTCAGTAAGGACTGAAGCTTTCTTT.

The chain carries TRBV12-5 and TRBJ1-2, with 7 nucleotides matching TRBD1. Germline V gene sequence: CDR1 LGHNT, CDR2 FRNRAP. The CDR3 runs to 13 residues. The J segment lost 7 bases and the V segment lost 6 bases, leaving 8 bases of the junction unmatched. The CDR3 nucleotides are TGTGCTAGTGGCCGACAGGGAACGCGTGGCTACACCTTC. Translating gives CASGRQGTRGYTF.

J is TRBJ2-3 and V is TRBV6-4; tentative D call: TRBD2 (6 bases). The CDR3 length is 16 residues. Germline CDR1 is MRHNA and CDR2 is SNTAGT. V shed 5 bases and J shed 3 bases, with 18 bases lying between them. CDR3 amino acids: CASSPGDGGGTDTQYF. The DNA for the CDR3 is TGTGCCAGCAGTCCCGGCGATGGTGGGGGGACAGATACGCAGTATTTT.

This chain connects TRBV10-2 to TRBJ1-1; maybe TRBD1 (6 bases). V gave up 10 bases and J gave up 2 bases, with 17 bases separating them. This CDR3 region has 14 residues. Germline loops: CDR1 WSHSY, CDR2 SAAADI. The CDR3 bases are TGCGCCACAGGGGTGACGCCGTTCAACACTGAAGCTTTCTTT. It codes for CATGVTPFNTEAFF.

J is TRBJ1-5 and V is TRBV30; weak D call: TRBD1 (5 bases). This CDR3 region has 15 residues. Trimming took 5 bases from V and 2 from J, leaving 16 bases between them. Germline V CDR1 and CDR2: GTSNPN, SVGIG (reference sequence). CDR3 nucleotides: TGTGCCTGGCCCAGGGACCGGGACGGCAATCAGCCCCAGCATTTT. It yields the protein CAWPRDRDGNQPQHF.

V and J are TRBV11-2 and TRBJ1-2; possible D gene TRBD1, 6 bases. The V gene lost 7 bases and the J gene lost 4 bases, with 16 bases spanning the gap. This CDR3 region has 14 residues. CDR1 is SGHAT and CDR2 is FQNNGV in the germline V gene. This CDR3 reads CASNSGGVGYGYTF. CDR3 bases: TGTGCCAGCAACTCCGGGGGCGTTGGCTATGGCTACACCTTC.

This chain links TRBV15 with TRBJ1-4; possibly TRBD1 for D (5 bases). Trimming left V 5 bases short and J 0 bases short, with 7 bases between. Germline CDR1 and CDR2: LNHNV and YYDKDF (reference sequence). CDR3 length: 14 residues. CDR3 DNA: TGTGCCACCAGCTGGGGGGCAACTAATGAAAAACTGTTTTTT. Its translation is CATSWGATNEKLFF.

The chain carries TRBV5-1 and TRBJ2-1; TRBD1 might be the D (6 bases). V was trimmed by 4 bases and J by 4 bases, leaving 15 bases between them. Per the germline V gene, CDR1 is SGHRS and CDR2 is YFSETQ. This CDR3 has 15 amino acids. The DNA of the CDR3 is TGCGCCAGCAGCGAACGGACAGCCATATACAATGAGCAGTTCTTC. Its translation: CASSERTAIYNEQFF. The full variable domain, completed using reference TRBV5-1 and TRBJ2-1, is KAGVTQTPRYLIKTRGQQVTLSCSPISGHRSVSWYQQTPGQGLQFLFEYFSETQRNKGNFPGRFSGRQFSNSRSEMNVSTLELGDSALYLCASSERTAIYNEQFFGPGTRLTVL.

The chain recombines TRBV6-5 with TRBJ1-3, with D uncertain. Germline V gives CDR1 MNHEY, CDR2 SVGAGI. This CDR3 has 15 amino acids. The V end was cut by 7 bases, the J end by 3 bases, with 16 bases between. For the CDR3, the DNA is TGTGCCAGCAAACTAGGACCAACCCATGGAAACACCATATATTTT. Residues: CASKLGPTHGNTIYF.

The chain links TRBV14 to TRBJ2-4; D might be TRBD2 (6 bases). Germline CDR1 is SGHDN and CDR2 is FVKESK. V lost 1 base and J 8 bases, leaving 9 bases between the germline ends. The CDR3 is 13 residues long. The CDR3 DNA reads TGTGCCAGCAGCCAAGGGAGGGAATACATTCAGTACTTC. It encodes CASSQGREYIQYF.

The genes are TRBV2 and TRBJ1-5, with unresolved D. CDR3 length: 17 amino acids. Germline values: CDR1 SNHLY, CDR2 FYNNEI. Trimming took off 1 base at V and 1 base at J, with 14 bases between the two ends. The CDR3 reads CASSEGLMVGSNQPQHF. In DNA form, the CDR3 reads TGTGCCAGCAGTGAAGGTTTGATGGTAGGGAGCAATCAGCCCCAGCATTTT.

The chain employs TRBV7-9 and TRBJ1-4; D is possibly TRBD1 (5 bases). From germline, CDR1 is SEHNR and CDR2 FQNEAQ (reference sequence). This CDR3 has 14 amino acids. V was trimmed by 3 bases and J by 8 bases, leaving 13 bases between them. CDR3 residues: CASSFGAGREKLFF. CDR3 in DNA: TGTGCCAGCAGCTTCGGGGCAGGGCGGGAAAAACTGTTTTTT.

The chain links TRBV29-1 to TRBJ2-7; tentatively, D is TRBD2 (6 bases). From germline, CDR1 is SQVTM and CDR2 ANQGSEA. Trimming removed 0 bases from V and 2 bases from J, with 8 bases in between. CDR3 length: 13 amino acids. CDR3 nucleotide sequence: TGCAGCGTTGAAGACAGGGAGGCCTACGAGCAGTACTTC. This sequence encodes CSVEDREAYEQYF.

The chain recombines TRBV3-1 (or the pseudogene TRBV3-2) with TRBJ2-7, with a possible D match to TRBD1 (5 bases). The V and J ends lost 2 bases and 2 bases respectively, with 10 bases between them. The germline V gene encodes CDR1 LGHDT and CDR2 YNNKEL (reference sequence). The CDR3 is 14 residues long. The CDR3 DNA reads as TGTGCCAGCAGCCAATTCCTGGACACCTACGAGCAGTACTTC. It codes for CASSQFLDTYEQYF.

The chain couples TRBV12-3 or TRBV12-4 to TRBJ1-2; tentatively, D is TRBD1 (5 bases). This CDR3 region has 13 residues. V was pared by 1 base and J by 3 bases, with 6 bases between. CDR3 in DNA: TGTGCCAGCAGTTTAGGACAGTACTATGGCTACACCTTC. As protein: CASSLGQYYGYTF.

This rearrangement joins TRBV6-2 or TRBV6-3 to TRBJ2-5, with 11 bases fitting TRBD1. The junction had 6 bases not matched to a gene; V was cut back by 2 bases and J by 7 bases. The CDR3 spans 15 residues. Germline V gives CDR1 MNHEY, CDR2 SVGEGT. CDR3 sequence: CASSYPRTGGLTQYF. As DNA, the CDR3 is TGTGCCAGCAGTTACCCACGGACAGGGGGCTTGACCCAGTACTTC.

The chain combines TRBV4-3 with TRBJ2-7; D gene unclear. From germline, CDR1 is LGHNA and CDR2 YSLEER. The V end was cut by 2 bases, the J end by 6 bases, with 20 bases between. The CDR3 spans 16 residues. CDR3 in amino acids: CASSQYYTDRPGEQYF. The CDR3, as DNA: TGCGCCAGCAGCCAATACTACACTGACCGGCCCGGCGAGCAGTACTTC.

The chain couples TRBV18 to TRBJ1-6; D possibly corresponds to TRBD1 (5 bases). CDR1 and CDR2 (germline): KGHSH, LQKENI. CDR3 length equals 14 residues. V lost 2 bases and J 11 bases, leaving 13 bases between the germline ends. The DNA for the CDR3 is TGTGCCAGCTCACCAGCAGGGAAGTTGGCACCCCTCCACTTT. The encoded protein is CASSPAGKLAPLHF.

J is TRBJ1-5 and V is TRBV6-5, with no clear D. The CDR3 totals 13 residues. From germline, CDR1 is MNHEY and CDR2 SVGAGI. Trimming took 7 bases from V and 7 from J, leaving 14 bases between them. CDR3 DNA sequence: TGTGCCAGCAACACCCCGGAAAGGCAGCCCCAGCATTTT. It codes for CASNTPERQPQHF.

This chain connects TRBV18 to TRBJ2-7; possibly TRBD2 for D (5 bases). In germline, CDR1 is KGHSH, CDR2 LQKENI. V was shortened by 6 bases and J by 6 bases, with 12 bases between the two germline ends. The CDR3 covers 12 residues. CDR3 sequence reads: CASSPDSLEQYF. For the CDR3, the DNA is TGTGCCAGCTCTCCGGACTCGCTCGAGCAGTACTTC.

The chain employs TRBV6-6 and TRBJ1-5; no firm D call. There are 14 residues in the CDR3. Germline lookup yields CDR1 MNHNY and CDR2 SVGAGI (reference sequence). Trimming pared 0 bases from V and 2 bases from J, leaving 5 bases between. For the CDR3, the DNA is TGTGCCAGCAGTTACTCTTCGGGCAATCAGCCCCAGCATTTT. Its protein is CASSYSSGNQPQHF.

The chain recombines TRBV29-1 with TRBJ2-7; D remains ambiguous. CDR1 SQVTM and CDR2 ANQGSEA come from the germline V gene. The CDR3 length is 8 residues. Trimming left V 1 base short and J 12 bases short, with 4 bases between. The CDR3 region is CSVEGTYF. The CDR3 DNA follows: TGCAGCGTTGAAGGAACGTACTTC.

This chain links TRBV6-2 or TRBV6-3 with TRBJ2-4, with TRBD2 identical over 7 bases. CDR3 length equals 16 residues. The germline V gene encodes CDR1 MNHEY and CDR2 SVGEGT. Trimming took 2 bases from V and 3 from J; bases not matched to a gene: 7. CDR3 DNA sequence: TGTGCCAGCAGTTACCGGGGGAGGGGAGTCAAAAACATTCAGTACTTC. Its translation is CASSYRGRGVKNIQYF.